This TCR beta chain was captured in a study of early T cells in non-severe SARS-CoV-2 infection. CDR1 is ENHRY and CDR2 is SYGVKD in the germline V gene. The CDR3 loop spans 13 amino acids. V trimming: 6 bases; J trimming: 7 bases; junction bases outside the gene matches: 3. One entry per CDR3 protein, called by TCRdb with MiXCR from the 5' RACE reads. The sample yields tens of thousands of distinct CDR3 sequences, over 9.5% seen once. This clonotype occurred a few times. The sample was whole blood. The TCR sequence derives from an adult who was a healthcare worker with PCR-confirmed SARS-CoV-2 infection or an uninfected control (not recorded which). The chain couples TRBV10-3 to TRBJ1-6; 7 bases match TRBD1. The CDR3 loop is CAIRGQLNSPLHF. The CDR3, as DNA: TGTGCCATCAGGGGACAGCTAAATTCACCCCTCCACTTT.